This TCR beta chain was documented in a study of esophageal squamous cell carcinoma under preoperative chemotherapy. About the research overall: Both tumor-infiltrating lymphocytes and peripheral blood T cells had their TCR repertoires profiled. The study, taken as a whole, reports: Abundant clones tended to shrink rather than expand after paclitaxel-nedaplatin. Post-treatment tumor-infiltrating lymphocytes appeared partly derived from peripheral T cells migrating into the tumor.

There are many counts of this clonotype. What it binds is not known. The CDR3 covers 12 residues. V was cut by 2 bases and J by 5 bases, with 5 bases left in between. Germline V CDR1 and CDR2: MNHNS, SASEGT. One entry per CDR3 protein, called by TCRdb with MiXCR from the PCR reads. Of 16,000 or so distinct CDR3 sequences in the sample, roughly 60% were seen once. Time point indicated: before preoperative PTX-NDP chemotherapy. Before surgery, patients were given preoperative paclitaxel-nedaplatin chemotherapy. V gene TRBV6-1 combines with J gene TRBJ2-3; D gene ambiguous. This sample was taken from a patient given preoperative chemotherapy. The origin of this receptor is a human donor with esophageal squamous cell carcinoma. The donor label of this sample is uncertain. The CDR3 nucleotides are TGTGCCAGCAGTGAATTTGGAGATACGCAGTATTTT. Amino acid sequence: CASSEFGDTQYF.